These 29 T cell receptor beta chains were all obtained from the same sample, sequenced in a study of cytomegalovirus exposure and HLA in healthy donors (dated by TCRdb to 2015 to 2018). Library preparation was by the immunoSEQ multiplex PCR assay. In its TCRdb copy, this immuneACCESS table keeps in-frame sequences only and misses some clones. Where compared with another copy, unresolved V genes explain less than half of these, and the others have no known cause. This sample comprises roughly 60,000 clones, 92% of them detected only once. About 1.2% of the sample belongs to the ten largest clones. The sequencing sample was made of PBMCs. The receptors here all came from a woman between 18 and 30 years old in good health and CMV-seronegative.

The chain joins TRBV28 to TRBJ2-2; TRBD2 might be the D (5 bases). This CDR3 is 14 amino acids long. V was shortened by 10 bases and J by 1 base, with 13 bases between the two germline ends. Germline values: CDR1 MDHEN, CDR2 SYDVKM. The CDR3: CATRGWMNTGELFF. CDR3 sequence (DNA): TGTGCCACCCGAGGGTGGATGAACACCGGGGAGCTGTTTTTT.

The rearrangement links TRBV28 to TRBJ1-2; the D is unclear. The CDR3 spans 13 residues. V was shortened by 10 bases and J by 2 bases, with 14 bases between the two germline ends. Germline assignment: CDR1 MDHEN and CDR2 SYDVKM. DNA of the CDR3: TGTGCCACCGCGGATCCGGGGAACTATGGCTACACCTTC. It is translated as CATADPGNYGYTF.

As concerns this clone: A read error may account for a junction end that differs from germline. The rearrangement uses TRBV19 and TRBJ1-1; 8 bases line up with TRBD1. The CDR3 is 13 amino acids. CDR1 and CDR2 from the germline V gene are LNHDA and SQIVND (reference sequence). This CDR3 reads CASSIGQGAEAFF. DNA for the CDR3: TGTGCCAGTAGCATAGGACAGGGTGCTGAAGCTTTCTTT. Looking up the rest from reference TRBV19 and TRBJ1-1 gives the full variable domain: DGGITQSPKYLFRKEGQNVTLSCEQNLNHDAMYWYRQDPGQGLRLIYYSQIVNDFQKGDIAEGYSVSREKKESFPLTVTSAQKNPTAFYLCASSIGQGAEAFFGQGTRLTVV.

The V and J genes are TRBV2 and TRBJ2-7; 8 positions match TRBD2. After removal of 6 bases from V and 5 bases from J, the junction contained 9 bases not matched to a gene. The CDR3 length is 14 residues. CDR1 SNHLY and CDR2 FYNNEI come from the germline V gene. CDR3 sequence: CASRVGRAFDEQYF. The CDR3 DNA follows: TGTGCCAGCAGGGTCGGGAGGGCCTTCGACGAGCAGTACTTC.

This clone has only a few counts. The chain employs TRBV2 and TRBJ2-7; TRBD2 is a possible D gene (6 bases). Germline V gives CDR1 SNHLY, CDR2 FYNNEI. Trimming pared 4 bases from V and 5 bases from J, leaving 9 bases between. The CDR3 contains 12 residues. CDR3 residues: CASSGDSDEQYF. In DNA form, the CDR3 reads TGTGCCAGCAGTGGGGACTCTGACGAGCAGTACTTC.

The CDR3, as DNA: TGTGCCAGCAGCTCGGGGGTGGGACAGGGGTCCCTTGATGGTGAGCAGTTCTTC. Amino acid sequence: CASSSGVGQGSLDGEQFF. This chain links TRBV9 with TRBJ2-1; 10 positions agree with TRBD1. Germline trimming cut 4 bases from V and 9 bases from J; bases unmatched to any gene: 19. Per germline, CDR1 SGDLS and CDR2 YYNGEE. The CDR3 loop spans 18 amino acids. Variable domain in full (rest from reference TRBV9 and TRBJ2-1): DSGVTQTPKHLITATGQRVTLRCSPRSGDLSVYWYQQSLDQGLQFLIQYYNGEERAKGNILERFSAQQFPDLHSELNLSSLELGDSALYFCASSSGVGQGSLDGEQFFGPGTRLTVL.

This chain links TRBV10-3 with TRBJ2-1, with 8 bases matching TRBD2. The germline gives CDR1 ENHRY, CDR2 SYGVKD. Unmatched junction bases numbered 11, after V lost 7 bases and J lost 9 bases. The CDR3 is 14 residues long. This chain's CDR3 is CAINLGLADSEQFF. The CDR3 DNA sequence: TGTGCCATCAATCTAGGACTAGCCGACAGTGAGCAGTTCTTC.

The chain has TRBV6-1 and TRBJ1-1; 7 bases align to TRBD1. Looked up from germline, CDR1 is MNHNS and CDR2 is SASEGT. V gave up 9 bases and J gave up 10 bases; unmatched junction bases: 17. CDR3 size: 14 residues. CDR3: CASKGDGTVLGAFF. The CDR3 DNA is TGTGCCAGTAAGGGGGACGGGACAGTTTTAGGAGCTTTCTTT.

CDR3 coding DNA: TGTGCCAGCAGTGAAGAAATCGGGTCCTACGAGCAGTACTTC. It translates to CASSEEIGSYEQYF. The V and J genes are TRBV6-7 and TRBJ2-7; no definite D call. TRBV6-7 counts as an open reading frame of uncertain function. V was trimmed by 5 bases and J by 1 base, leaving 12 bases between them. This CDR3 comprises 14 residues.

The gene calls are TRBV5-1 and TRBJ1-2, with 7 bases that match TRBD1. The CDR3 spans 13 residues. Germline V CDR1 and CDR2: SGHRS, YFSETQ. The J segment lost 6 bases and the V segment lost 3 bases, leaving 5 bases of the junction unmatched. CDR3 region: CASSSPGGNGYTF. The CDR3 DNA reads as TGCGCCAGCAGCTCTCCAGGGGGAAATGGCTACACCTTC.

V usage is TRBV19 and J usage is TRBJ1-3, with no clear D. This CDR3 is 14 amino acids long. The ends were cut back, 7 bases at V and 0 bases at J, with 10 bases in the middle. Germline CDR1 is LNHDA and CDR2 is SQIVND (reference sequence). The CDR3 reads CASTSGASGNTIYF. Here the CDR3 DNA reads TGTGCCAGTACCTCTGGAGCCTCTGGAAACACCATATATTTT.

Written as DNA, the CDR3 is TGTGCCAGCAGTAACCTGGGACAGGGATTTAACTATGGCTACACCTTC. Amino acids: CASSNLGQGFNYGYTF. The rearrangement joins TRBV28 to TRBJ1-2; 9 bases map to TRBD1. Germline V gene data show CDR1 as MDHEN and CDR2 as SYDVKM. The V gene end was trimmed by 5 bases and the J gene end by 1 base; junction bases not matched to a gene: 8. This CDR3 region has 16 residues.

V and J are TRBV19 and TRBJ2-7, with 9 bases matching TRBD1. Trimming took 4 bases from V and 0 from J; bases not matched to a gene: 7. The germline V gene encodes CDR1 LNHDA and CDR2 SQIVND (reference sequence). The CDR3 is made up of 16 amino acids. In DNA, the CDR3 is TGTGCCAGTAGTACCACCGGGACAGGGTTCTCCTACGAGCAGTACTTC. Protein sequence: CASSTTGTGFSYEQYF. The whole variable domain, remainder taken from reference TRBV19 and TRBJ2-7, is DGGITQSPKYLFRKEGQNVTLSCEQNLNHDAMYWYRQDPGQGLRLIYYSQIVNDFQKGDIAEGYSVSREKKESFPLTVTSAQKNPTAFYLCASSTTGTGFSYEQYFGPGTRLTVT.

The rearrangement uses TRBV6-5 and TRBJ1-5; D may be TRBD1 (6 bases). V was trimmed by 4 bases and J by 7 bases, leaving 17 bases between them. CDR3 length: 15 amino acids. CDR1 is MNHEY and CDR2 is SVGAGI in the germline V gene. CDR3 region: CASSSRWGGGQPQHF. CDR3 DNA: TGTGCCAGCAGTTCCCGGTGGGGGGGCGGCCAGCCCCAGCATTTT.

CDR3 nucleotide sequence: TGTGCCAGCAGCTTAGTAGCGGGGGGGGTCAGTGAGCAGTTCTTC. It translates to CASSLVAGGVSEQFF. The chain recombines TRBV7-2 with TRBJ2-1; 11 bases fit TRBD2. Germline CDR1 SGHTA, CDR2 FQGNSA. This CDR3 is 15 amino acids long. Trimming took 1 base from V and 9 from J; bases not matched to a gene: 5.

The chain couples TRBV7-9 to TRBJ2-5; D gene ambiguous. Germline V gives CDR1 SEHNR, CDR2 FQNEAQ (reference sequence). This CDR3 is 14 amino acids long. Trimming stripped 3 bases from V and 0 bases from J, with 8 bases between. Here the CDR3 DNA reads TGTGCCAGCAGCTTTATCACACACCAAGAGACCCAGTACTTC. Translated: CASSFITHQETQYF.

DNA of the CDR3: TGTGCCAGCAGGGACAGGCGGAACACTGAAGCTTTCTTT. Translated: CASRDRRNTEAFF. The chain employs TRBV25-1 and TRBJ1-1, with 7 bases aligning to TRBD1. V shed 6 bases, J shed 1 base, and the junction held 2 bases outside the gene matches. The CDR3 extends over 13 amino acids. The germline V gene encodes CDR1 MGHDK and CDR2 SYGVNS.

The chain uses TRBV13 and TRBJ2-4, with a possible D match to TRBD1 (5 bases). Deletions cut 5 bases from V and 0 bases from J, with 14 bases between. Germline V gene lookup returns CDR1 PRHDT and CDR2 FYEKMQ (reference sequence). The CDR3 loop spans 16 amino acids. The CDR3 DNA is TGTGCCAGCAGCCCGGCAGTGGGGCTAGCCAAAAACATTCAGTACTTC. It specifies CASSPAVGLAKNIQYF.

The chain recombines TRBV11-3 with TRBJ2-5; tentatively, D is TRBD1 (5 bases). This CDR3 has 14 residues. In germline, CDR1 is SGHNT, CDR2 YENEEA. V was shortened by 4 bases and J by 5 bases, with 14 bases between the two germline ends. As DNA, the CDR3 is TGTGCCAGCAGCTACCAGGGTAACGGGGAGACCCAGTACTTC. Its translation is CASSYQGNGETQYF. The full variable domain, with the rest looked up from reference TRBV11-3 and TRBJ2-5, is EAGVVQSPRYKIIEKKQPVAFWCNPISGHNTLYWYLQNLGQGPELLIRYENEEAVDDSQLPKDRFSAERLKGVDSTLKIQPAELGDSAVYLCASSYQGNGETQYFGPGTRLLVL.

The chain links TRBV4-2 to TRBJ1-2; D gene ambiguous. The CDR3 is 13 residues long. V lost 1 base, J lost 6 bases, and 9 bases lay in between. Germline values: CDR1 LGHNA, CDR2 YNFKEQ. The CDR3 DNA reads TGTGCCAGCAGCCAAGTGGAGGGAGATGGCTACACCTTC. As protein: CASSQVEGDGYTF.

The gene calls are TRBV27 and TRBJ2-3; D is perhaps TRBD1 (5 bases). This CDR3 has 14 residues. Between the trimmed V and J ends, which lost 8 bases and 5 bases, there was a span of 17 bases. In germline, CDR1 is MNHEY, CDR2 SMNVEV (reference sequence). CDR3 sequence: CASSSPQGLDTQYF. Here the CDR3 DNA reads TGTGCCAGCTCCTCACCCCAGGGATTAGATACGCAGTATTTT.

The CDR3 DNA is TGTGCCAGCAGTCGGACAGGGGTCGGCTACACCTTC. Its protein product is CASSRTGVGYTF. The chain employs TRBV5-6 and TRBJ1-2; the match to TRBD1 covers 9 bases. Germline assignment: CDR1 SGHDT and CDR2 YYEEEE. This CDR3 is built from 12 residues. The V gene end was trimmed by 5 bases and the J gene end by 8 bases; junction bases not matched to a gene: 4.

This clone occurred a few times. The chain links TRBV7-8 to TRBJ2-2; the D gene is possibly TRBD1 (5 bases). Per germline, CDR1 SGHVS and CDR2 FQNEAQ. Trimming left V 1 base short and J 4 bases short, with 19 bases between. This CDR3 spans 18 amino acids. For the CDR3, the DNA is TGTGCCAGCAGCTTAGGGACCAGGGTGAGCCCCAGCACCGGGGAGCTGTTTTTT. Its translation: CASSLGTRVSPSTGELFF. Combining the CDR3 with reference TRBV7-8 and TRBJ2-2 gives the whole variable domain GAGVSQSPRYKVAKRGQDVALRCDPISGHVSLFWYQQALGQGPEFLTYFQNEAQLDKSGLPSDRFFAERPEGSVSTLKIQRTQQEDSAVYLCASSLGTRVSPSTGELFFGEGSRLTVL.

This chain uses TRBV5-1 with TRBJ1-2, with a weak D call TRBD1 (6 bases). Per germline, CDR1 SGHRS and CDR2 YFSETQ. The CDR3 is made up of 15 amino acids. Trimming stripped 4 bases from V and 3 bases from J, with 16 bases between. The DNA for the CDR3 is TGCGCCAGCAGCCCCACCTACGGACAGTACTATGGCTACACCTTC. Encoded protein: CASSPTYGQYYGYTF.

V gene TRBV7-6 combines with J gene TRBJ2-3; a weak D match, TRBD2 (6 bases). This CDR3 contains 16 residues. The V end lost 0 bases, the J end lost 0 bases, and 10 bases lay between the germline ends. Germline V CDR1 and CDR2: SGHVS, FNYEAQ. The CDR3 DNA is TGTGCCAGCAGCTTAGCGGTCCTAGCGAGCACAGATACGCAGTATTTT. It translates to CASSLAVLASTDTQYF.

This chain uses TRBV6-5 with TRBJ2-1, with 15 bases aligning to TRBD2. Germline trimming cut 7 bases from V and 8 bases from J; bases unmatched to any gene: 6. The CDR3 totals 15 residues. The germline CDR1 and CDR2 sequences are MNHEY and SVGAGI. CDR3 nucleotides: TGTGCCAGCATTCGGACTAGCGGGGGGGCGTATGAGCAGTTCTTC. As protein: CASIRTSGGAYEQFF.

This clone appeared once. The CDR3 sequence is CASSLAVRGSTDTQYF. The CDR3 DNA is TGTGCCAGCAGCTTGGCGGTCAGGGGTAGCACAGATACGCAGTATTTT. The gene calls are TRBV5-6 and TRBJ2-3, with D possibly TRBD1 on 6 matching bases. Trimming pared 0 bases from V and 0 bases from J, leaving 11 bases between. The CDR3 consists of 16 residues. Germline V gives CDR1 SGHDT, CDR2 YYEEEE.

The V call is TRBV6-1, the J call TRBJ2-1; 8 bases agree with TRBD1. V was clipped by 6 bases and J by 9 bases; unmatched bases: 7. The CDR3 is 13 residues long. Germline V gene sequence: CDR1 MNHNS, CDR2 SASEGT. CDR3 bases: TGTGCCAGCAGCGTAGACAGGGGTGGTGAGCAGTTCTTC. This sequence encodes CASSVDRGGEQFF.

The chain combines TRBV28 with TRBJ2-1; D is perhaps TRBD2 (5 bases). The V end was cut by 6 bases, the J end by 6 bases, with 9 bases between. This CDR3 has 12 residues. The germline gives CDR1 MDHEN, CDR2 SYDVKM. As DNA, the CDR3 is TGTGCCAGCAGGGAGGAGGCCAATGAGCAGTTCTTC. Amino acids: CASREEANEQFF.